This is a list of T cell receptor beta chains from one sample in a study of T cell responses to AZD1222 COVID-19 vaccine. Libraries were prepared by immunoSEQ multiplex PCR; TCRdb keeps only in-frame clonotypes and omits some of them. The sample lists 110,000 to 150,000 clones, under 95% occurring once. Sequences were derived from peripheral blood, sampled 28 days after the second AZD1222 dose. These TCRs come from an adult who received the AZD1222 COVID-19 vaccine. The CDR3 runs from the conserved cysteine through the conserved F or W. The D gene is left open where the match is weak. A clone size is listed for some rows: how often the clone was seen (once, few, many), or a class if it is expanded.

NA,TRBJ2-1,TRBV16,NA,CASSQSQGSYNEQFF,TGTGCCAGCAGCCAGTCACAGGGCTCCTACAATGAGCAGTTCTTC
NA,TRBJ1-3,TRBV5-1,TRBD1,CASSRGTGGDSGNTIYF,TGCGCCAGCAGCCGGGGGACAGGGGGAGACTCTGGAAACACCATATATTTT
NA,TRBJ1-6,TRBV19,TRBD1,CASSSPYDRGRSPLHF,TGTGCCAGTAGTTCCCCCTACGACAGGGGACGGTCACCCCTCCACTTT
NA,TRBJ1-4,TRBV24-1,NA,CATSDLGAEKNEKLFF,TGTGCCACCAGTGATTTGGGGGCAGAAAAGAATGAAAAACTGTTTTTT
NA,TRBJ2-7,TRBV2,NA,CASSGYEQYF,TGTGCCAGCAGTGGCTACGAGCAGTACTTC
NA,TRBJ1-2,TRBV2,TRBD1,CASSEAHRGGYTF,TGTGCCAGCAGTGAAGCGCACAGGGGTGGCTACACCTTC
NA,TRBJ1-5,TRBV18,NA,CASSPVGQPQHF,TGTGCCAGCTCACCCGTAGGGCAGCCCCAGCATTTT
NA,TRBJ2-6,TRBV11-2,NA,CASSLESWSSGANVLTF,TGTGCCAGCAGCTTAGAAAGTTGGAGCTCTGGGGCCAACGTCCTGACTTTC
NA,TRBJ2-1,TRBV9,TRBD2,CASSVMGLAGVLEQFF,TGTGCCAGCAGCGTAATGGGACTAGCGGGAGTTCTTGAGCAGTTCTTC
NA,TRBJ1-3,TRBV6-5,NA,CASRPPGGLNTIYF,TGTGCCAGCAGACCCCCGGGGGGTTTAAACACCATATATTTT
NA,TRBJ1-2,TRBV7-9,TRBD1,CASSSPGQGYGYTF,TGTGCCAGCAGCTCGCCGGGACAGGGCTATGGCTACACCTTC
NA,TRBJ2-5,TRBV5-8,TRBD2,CASSRRSGGPGTQYF,TGTGCCAGCAGTCGGCGTAGCGGGGGGCCCGGGACCCAGTACTTC
NA,TRBJ2-3,TRBV7-3,TRBD2,CASSLASGITDTQYF,TGTGCCAGCAGCTTAGCTAGCGGAATCACAGATACGCAGTATTTT
large,TRBJ1-4,TRBV7-9,TRBD1,CASSPRTGQEGEKLFF,TGTGCCAGCAGCCCCCGAACGGGACAGGAGGGAGAAAAACTGTTTTTT
NA,TRBJ2-3,TRBV19,NA,CASSIVGTDTQYF,TGTGCCAGTAGTATAGTTGGGACAGATACGCAGTATTTT
NA,TRBJ1-1,TRBV28,TRBD1,CASRDYGTGRWDTEAFF,TGTGCCAGCAGGGATTATGGGACAGGGAGGTGGGACACTGAAGCTTTCTTT
NA,TRBJ2-1,TRBV5-4,NA,CASSDQWDEQFF,TGTGCCAGCAGCGATCAGTGGGATGAGCAGTTCTTC
NA,TRBJ2-7,TRBV15,NA,CATSRDLLDNSYEQYF,TGTGCCACCAGCAGAGATCTTCTCGACAACTCCTACGAGCAGTACTTC
NA,TRBJ1-1,TRBV7-2,NA,CASSLGGRRHTEAFF,TGTGCCAGCAGCTTAGGGGGGCGCCGCCATACTGAAGCTTTCTTT
NA,TRBJ2-7,TRBV27,NA,CASKGLLRYEQYF,TGTGCCAGCAAGGGTCTGCTCCGCTACGAGCAGTACTTC
NA,TRBJ1-5,TRBV12-3/TRBV12-4,TRBD1,CASRDRGNQPQHF,TGTGCCAGCAGGGACAGGGGAAATCAGCCCCAGCATTTT
NA,TRBJ2-3,TRBV6-1,NA,CASSSHTSSGDTQYF,TGTGCCAGCAGTTCACATACTAGTTCCGGGGATACGCAGTATTTT
NA,TRBJ1-1,TRBV6-5,NA,CASSYSPGQNTEAFF,TGTGCCAGCAGTTATTCTCCGGGACAAAACACTGAAGCTTTCTTT
NA,TRBJ1-2,TRBV7-9,NA,CASSPGDGANYGYTF,TGTGCCAGCAGCCCGGGGGACGGAGCTAACTATGGCTACACCTTC
NA,TRBJ1-5,TRBV2,NA,CASSVQGGNQPQHF,TGTGCCAGCAGTGTACAGGGAGGCAATCAGCCCCAGCATTTT
NA,TRBJ1-4,TRBV18,NA,CASSPGGNNEKLFF,TGTGCCAGCTCACCGGGGGGCAACAATGAAAAACTGTTTTTT
NA,TRBJ1-2,TRBV16,NA,CASSQPSPRGYTF,TGTGCCAGCAGCCAACCGTCTCCGAGGGGCTACACCTTC
NA,TRBJ1-2,TRBV7-2,NA,CASSPQGWGYTF,TGTGCCAGCAGCCCTCAGGGTTGGGGCTACACCTTC
NA,TRBJ2-1,TRBV12-5,NA,CASGYTSYSYNEQFF,TGTGCTAGTGGGTACACTAGTTACTCCTACAATGAGCAGTTCTTC
NA,TRBJ1-2,TRBV5-1,NA,CASSRTADGYTF,TGCGCCAGCAGCCGGACAGCAGATGGCTACACCTTC
few,TRBJ1-5,TRBV19,NA,CASRGQSPNQPQHF,TGTGCCAGTAGAGGACAGTCCCCTAATCAGCCCCAGCATTTT